These 25 T cell receptor beta chains originate from one sample sequenced in a study of cytomegalovirus exposure and HLA in healthy donors. Primers: 60 Vbeta forward and 13 Jbeta reverse. The repertoire was sequenced with immunoSEQ multiplex PCR; TCRdb's copy has only in-frame clones and lacks some. The table includes 150,000 to 200,000 clones, 70% to 75% detected once. Input material: PBMCs. The origin of the receptors is a man between 18 and 29 years old in good health and CMV-seropositive.

The chain carries TRBV6-1 and TRBJ2-3, with D possibly matching TRBD2 (6 bases). CDR3 length equals 16 residues. V lost 0 bases to trimming and J lost 3 bases, with 13 bases between them. Germline CDR1 and CDR2: MNHNS and SASEGT. In DNA form, the CDR3 reads TGTGCCAGCAGTGAAGCGGGAGGTGGAGGGACAGATACGCAGTATTTT. Translation: CASSEAGGGGTDTQYF.

The rearrangement links TRBV6-6 to TRBJ2-1; maybe TRBD2 (5 bases). The V end lost 4 bases, the J end lost 0 bases, and 13 bases lay between the germline ends. The length of the CDR3 is 16 residues. Germline V gene sequence: CDR1 MNHNY, CDR2 SVGAGI (reference sequence). The CDR3 DNA reads TGTGCCAGCAGTTTCTCGAGGCGGGTCTCCTACAATGAGCAGTTCTTC. It encodes CASSFSRRVSYNEQFF.

The genes are TRBV5-1 and TRBJ1-2, with D possibly matching TRBD1 (5 bases). The germline V gene has CDR1 SGHRS and CDR2 YFSETQ. Trimming pared 6 bases from V and 4 bases from J, leaving 19 bases between. The CDR3 consists of 15 residues. The CDR3 DNA reads as TGCGCCAGCATCCCGTCGACTCAGGGCCTCTATGGCTACACCTTC. Translation: CASIPSTQGLYGYTF.

The chain carries TRBV6-5 and TRBJ1-2; TRBD1 is a possible D gene (6 bases). CDR3 length: 15 amino acids. V gave up 0 bases and J gave up 6 bases, with 14 bases separating them. CDR1 and CDR2 (germline): MNHEY, SVGAGI. CDR3 in amino acids: CASSYSRGGGNGYTF. The CDR3 bases are TGTGCCAGCAGTTACTCCAGGGGAGGGGGAAATGGCTACACCTTC.

The V gene is TRBV7-9, the J gene TRBJ1-1; no reliable D call. The V gene lost 2 bases and the J gene lost 3 bases, with 10 bases spanning the gap. Germline V lookup: CDR1 SEHNR, CDR2 FQNEAQ (reference sequence). The CDR3 is 14 amino acids. The CDR3 protein is CASSLRARDTEAFF. CDR3 DNA: TGTGCCAGCAGCTTAAGGGCGAGGGACACTGAAGCTTTCTTT.

V is TRBV2 and J is TRBJ1-1; TRBD1 is a possible D gene (5 bases). Looked up from germline, CDR1 is SNHLY and CDR2 is FYNNEI. The germline V and J ends were trimmed by 6 bases and 11 bases, with 16 bases remaining between them. CDR3 size: 12 residues. CDR3 nucleotides: TGTGCCAGCAGAAGGGGTGACCCCGGGGCTTTCTTT. Encoded protein: CASRRGDPGAFF.

In regard to this clone: Other DNA sequences in the same sample also yield this CDR3. This chain connects TRBV19 to TRBJ1-1, with D possibly being TRBD1 (5 bases). Germline CDR1 is LNHDA and CDR2 is SQIVND (reference sequence). The CDR3 runs to 13 residues. Trimming shortened V by 2 bases and J by 1 base, and 5 bases separated the two germline ends. The CDR3 DNA reads TGTGCCAGTAGTATAAGGGGGAACACTGAAGCTTTCTTT. Translated: CASSIRGNTEAFF.

The rearrangement links TRBV5-1 to TRBJ1-3; D may be TRBD1 (6 bases). Germline V gene sequence: CDR1 SGHRS, CDR2 YFSETQ. The CDR3 spans 15 residues. The ends were cut back, 5 bases at V and 6 bases at J, with 18 bases in the middle. The CDR3 coding sequence is TGCGCCAGCAGGCGGGTCGGGACACCGACAAACACCATATATTTT. It codes for CASRRVGTPTNTIYF. The whole variable domain, filled in from reference TRBV5-1 and TRBJ1-3, reads KAGVTQTPRYLIKTRGQQVTLSCSPISGHRSVSWYQQTPGQGLQFLFEYFSETQRNKGNFPGRFSGRQFSNSRSEMNVSTLELGDSALYLCASRRVGTPTNTIYFGEGSWLTVV.

This clone was seen more than once but under ten times. This rearrangement joins TRBV6-1 to TRBJ1-4; D unclear. V lost 6 bases, J lost 6 bases, and 14 bases lay in between. The germline V gene encodes CDR1 MNHNS and CDR2 SASEGT. The CDR3 runs to 14 residues. CDR3 in DNA: TGTGCCAGCAGCCCCGGGAATCTCGATGAAAAACTGTTTTTT. Its protein product is CASSPGNLDEKLFF.

The chain is built from TRBV5-1 and TRBJ1-1; maybe TRBD1 (6 bases). This CDR3 has 14 residues. V lost 5 bases to trimming and J lost 5 bases, with 16 bases between them. Germline V CDR1 and CDR2: SGHRS, YFSETQ. The CDR3 is CASRTGGGETEAFF. The CDR3 coding sequence is TGCGCCAGCAGAACGGGAGGGGGAGAGACTGAAGCTTTCTTT.

The rearrangement links TRBV16 to TRBJ1-1, with D tentatively TRBD1 (6 bases). V was clipped by 1 base and J by 4 bases, with 13 bases between them. Germline assignment: CDR1 KGHSY and CDR2 FQNENV. This CDR3 region has 15 residues. CDR3 protein: CASSQLVPGVTEAFF. CDR3 coding DNA: TGTGCCAGCAGCCAATTGGTTCCAGGGGTCACTGAAGCTTTCTTT. The full variable domain, rest sourced from reference TRBV16 and TRBJ1-1, is GEEVAQTPKHLVRGEGQKAKLYCAPIKGHSYVFWYQQVLKNEFKFLISFQNENVFDETGMPKERFSAKCLPNSPCSLEIQATKLEDSAVYFCASSQLVPGVTEAFFGQGTRLTVV.

The V call is TRBV7-9, the J call TRBJ1-1; D is uncertain. The CDR3 length is 14 residues. The V gene lost 5 bases and the J gene lost 2 bases, with 12 bases spanning the gap. Germline V gene sequence: CDR1 SEHNR, CDR2 FQNEAQ (reference sequence). This CDR3 is CASSVLTLNTEAFF. The CDR3 region has the DNA TGTGCCAGCAGCGTTCTGACACTTAACACTGAAGCTTTCTTT.

V is TRBV27 and J is TRBJ2-2; D unclear. Germline V gene data show CDR1 as MNHEY and CDR2 as SMNVEV (reference sequence). V lost 0 bases to trimming and J lost 6 bases, with 2 bases between them. The CDR3 is made up of 12 amino acids. In DNA form, the CDR3 reads TGTGCCAGCAGTTTATCCTCCGGGGAGCTGTTTTTT. Translating it yields CASSLSSGELFF.

This chain connects TRBV6-6 to TRBJ2-5; a possible D gene is TRBD1 (7 bases). The V gene's germline CDR1 is MNHNY and CDR2 SVGAGI (reference sequence). The CDR3 extends over 15 amino acids. The germline V and J ends were trimmed by 6 bases and 1 base, with 15 bases remaining between them. The CDR3 reads CASSPRQGLQETQYF. DNA for the CDR3: TGTGCCAGCAGCCCCAGACAGGGACTCCAAGAGACCCAGTACTTC.

The gene calls are TRBV7-2 and TRBJ1-6; TRBD1 aligns across 9 bases. V shed 5 bases and J 8 bases; nucleotides not matched to a gene: 7. From germline, CDR1 is SGHTA and CDR2 FQGNSA. The CDR3 sequence is 15 residues long. The CDR3 loop reads CASSRGTGLDSPLHF. CDR3 in DNA: TGTGCCAGCAGCCGTGGGACAGGGTTGGATTCACCCCTCCACTTT. Drawing the rest from reference TRBV7-2 and TRBJ1-6, the complete variable domain is GAGVSQSPSNKVTEKGKDVELRCDPISGHTALYWYRQSLGQGLEFLIYFQGNSAPDKSGLPSDRFSAERTGGSVSTLTIQRTQQEDSAVYLCASSRGTGLDSPLHFGNGTRLTVT.

This chain links TRBV11-3 with TRBJ2-2; maybe TRBD1 (8 bases). The CDR3 totals 15 residues. CDR1 is SGHNT, CDR2 YENEEA, per germline. Trimming took 5 bases from V and 5 from J, leaving 15 bases between them. CDR3 DNA: TGTGCCAGCAGCACTGGACAGGGAGGGACCGGGGAGCTGTTTTTT. Its translation is CASSTGQGGTGELFF.

This sequence joins TRBV7-2 and TRBJ2-1, with 10 nucleotides matching TRBD2. The trim removed 5 bases at V and 6 bases at J, leaving 10 bases unmatched. This CDR3 is built from 16 residues. Germline lookup yields CDR1 SGHTA and CDR2 FQGNSA. In DNA form, the CDR3 reads TGTGCCAGCAGCCGGACCCGGACTAGCGGCTTCAATGAGCAGTTCTTC. Translated, it gives CASSRTRTSGFNEQFF.

This chain links TRBV11-2 with TRBJ1-2; no clear D. The CDR3 contains 13 residues. CDR1 SGHAT and CDR2 FQNNGV come from the germline V gene. Trimming removed 1 base at V and 8 bases at J, with 11 bases between. CDR3: CASSLVYEGGYTF. As DNA, the CDR3 is TGTGCCAGCAGCTTAGTTTACGAGGGAGGCTACACCTTC. Combining the CDR3 with reference TRBV11-2 and TRBJ1-2 gives the whole variable domain EAGVAQSPRYKIIEKRQSVAFWCNPISGHATLYWYQQILGQGPKLLIQFQNNGVVDDSQLPKDRFSAERLKGVDSTLKIQPAKLEDSAVYLCASSLVYEGGYTFGSGTRLTVV.

The chain recombines TRBV25-1 with TRBJ2-1; TRBD2 agrees at 9 bases. The CDR3 sequence is 15 residues long. Germline V lookup: CDR1 MGHDK, CDR2 SYGVNS. V lost 4 bases, J lost 5 bases, and 6 bases stayed unmatched. The CDR3 spells CASSATSGLDNEQFF. Here the CDR3 DNA reads TGTGCCAGCAGTGCCACTAGCGGGCTGGACAATGAGCAGTTCTTC. Full variable domain (remainder filled in from reference TRBV25-1 and TRBJ2-1): EADIYQTPRYLVIGTGKKITLECSQTMGHDKMYWYQQDPGMELHLIHYSYGVNSTEKGDLSSESTVSRIRTEHFPLTLESARPSHTSQYLCASSATSGLDNEQFFGPGTRLTVL.

This chain uses TRBV2 with TRBJ1-1, with TRBD1 identical over 9 bases. V was clipped by 7 bases and J by 1 base; unmatched bases: 7. The CDR3 is 15 amino acids. Germline CDR1 SNHLY, CDR2 FYNNEI. This chain's CDR3 is CASTPDRGANTEAFF. The CDR3 coding sequence is TGTGCCAGCACTCCCGACAGGGGGGCGAACACTGAAGCTTTCTTT.

The gene calls are TRBV2 and TRBJ2-1; 7 bases are a match to TRBD2. The CDR3 sequence is 13 residues long. In germline, CDR1 is SNHLY, CDR2 FYNNEI. Trimming cost V 2 bases and J 13 bases; bases outside gene matches: 8. Written as DNA, the CDR3 is TGTGCCAGCAGTGAATATGCGGGGGAAGGACAGTTCTTC. Residues: CASSEYAGEGQFF.

This clone was seen a single time. V and J are TRBV6-5 and TRBJ1-2; a weak D match, TRBD1 (6 bases). Germline V CDR1 and CDR2: MNHEY, SVGAGI. The germline V and J ends were trimmed by 6 bases and 7 bases, with 15 bases remaining between them. The length of the CDR3 is 13 residues. CDR3 in DNA: TGTGCCAGCAGCTCTATAGGGGGTTCTGGCTACACCTTC. It encodes CASSSIGGSGYTF.

V and J are TRBV7-3 and TRBJ2-2; TRBD1 aligns across 8 bases. Trimming took 5 bases from V and 6 from J; bases not matched to a gene: 8. The CDR3 is 15 amino acids. Germline V gives CDR1 SGHTA, CDR2 FQGTGA. The CDR3 loop reads CASSPQGAVSGELFF. CDR3 DNA: TGTGCCAGCAGCCCCCAGGGGGCGGTTTCCGGGGAGCTGTTTTTT.

The rearrangement links TRBV4-1 to TRBJ1-4, with D perhaps matching TRBD1 (5 bases). The ends were cut back, 4 bases at V and 7 bases at J, with 10 bases in the middle. The CDR3 spans 13 residues. Germline CDR1 and CDR2: MGHRA and YSYEKL. The CDR3 reads CASSRRRGEKLFF. Written as DNA, the CDR3 is TGCGCCAGCAGCCGACGGAGGGGTGAAAAACTGTTTTTT.

This clone was detected a few times. The CDR3 DNA follows: TGTGCCACCAGGACAGGGGGCACTGAAGCTTTCTTT. Translating gives CATRTGGTEAFF. V gene TRBV6-1 combines with J gene TRBJ1-1; TRBD1 agrees at 10 bases. Trimming at V came to 10 bases and at J to 4 bases, leaving 3 bases not matched to a gene. The CDR3 is 12 amino acids. Germline values: CDR1 MNHNS, CDR2 SASEGT.